This TCR beta chain was observed in a study of control samples from healthy donors and cancer patients. Trimming removed 6 bases at V and 4 bases at J, with 13 bases between. This CDR3 contains 14 residues. From germline, CDR1 is MNHEY and CDR2 SMNVEV (reference sequence). TCRdb keeps only in-frame clones here, not all; method: immunoSEQ multiplex PCR. The data contain 150,000 or so clones, 90% to 95% of them singletons. The clonotype was recovered from a woman under 40 in good health. The sample was blood. This chain joins TRBV27 and TRBJ2-1, with TRBD2 as a possible D gene (6 bases). The CDR3 DNA follows: TGTGCCAGCAGCCGTGGGGAGGTATACAATGAGCAGTTCTTC. Its protein is CASSRGEVYNEQFF.